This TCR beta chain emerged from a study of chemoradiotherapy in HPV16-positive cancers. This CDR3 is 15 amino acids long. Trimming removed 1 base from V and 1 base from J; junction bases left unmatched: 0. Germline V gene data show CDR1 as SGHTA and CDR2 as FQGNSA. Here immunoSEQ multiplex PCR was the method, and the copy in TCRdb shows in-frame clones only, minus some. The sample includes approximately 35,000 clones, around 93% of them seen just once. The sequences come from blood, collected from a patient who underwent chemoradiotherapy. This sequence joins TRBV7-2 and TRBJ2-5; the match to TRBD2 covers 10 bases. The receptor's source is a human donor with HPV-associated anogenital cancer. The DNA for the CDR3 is TGTGCCAGCAGCTTAGTAGCGGGGGGCCAAGAGACCCAGTACTTC. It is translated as CASSLVAGGQETQYF.